The rows below give T cell receptor beta chains drawn from one sample of a study of shared clonotypes between healthy human individuals. Only in-frame clones appear in the TCRdb table, and some are missing; sequencing was by immunoSEQ multiplex PCR. This table holds some 790,000 clones, 55% to 80% found once. Sequencing was performed on memory CD4+ T cells sorted from blood. Receptor source: a woman aged 25 to 39 in good health. The CDR3 runs from the conserved cysteine through the conserved F or W. The D gene is left open where the match is weak. Only some rows state a clone size, as once, few, many or a class for expanded clones.

TRBV6-5	-	TRBJ2-5	-	TGTGCCAGCAACCAGGGGCTAAAAGAGACCCAGTACTTC	CASNQGLKETQYF
TRBV7-2	-	TRBJ2-1	few	TGTGCCAGCAGCTCCTCTGGCGGGGTCTCCTACAATGAGCAGTTCTTC	CASSSSGGVSYNEQFF
TRBV30	-	TRBJ2-1	-	TGTGCCTGGAGGGCAGGGAACAACAATGAGCAGTTCTTC	CAWRAGNNNEQFF
TRBV4-1	-	TRBJ1-5	-	TGCGCCAGCAGCCAAGGCCCCCGGCGCAGGGATGATCAGCCCCAGCATTTT	CASSQGPRRRDDQPQHF
TRBV5-4	TRBD2	TRBJ2-1	-	TGTGCCAGCAAGAGGGCTAGCGGGACCAATGAGCAGTTCTTC	CASKRASGTNEQFF
TRBV10-2	-	TRBJ2-6	-	TGCGCCAGCAGTGACTTGGGGGCCAACGTCCTGACTTTC	CASSDLGANVLTF
TRBV27	TRBD1	TRBJ2-7	few	TGTGCCAGCAGCAGTCGAGGGGGCCTTCTTTACGAGCAGTACTTC	CASSSRGGLLYEQYF
TRBV6-1	-	TRBJ1-5	few	TGTGCCAGCAGTGGGGAGGGGTGGTTGCCCCAGCATTTT	CASSGEGWLPQHF
TRBV11-2	TRBD1	TRBJ2-7	-	TGTGCCAGCAGCTTAAGCCCGGGACAGGGTTACGAGCAGTACTTC	CASSLSPGQGYEQYF
TRBV5-1	-	TRBJ2-3	many	TGCGCCAGCAGCTTGGCCCAGGGACCCAGCACAGATACGCAGTATTTT	CASSLAQGPSTDTQYF
TRBV10-2	-	TRBJ2-6	-	TGCGCCAGCAGTAGGTACAACACTAGTCGGGCCAACGTCCTGACTTTC	CASSRYNTSRANVLTF
TRBV29-1	-	TRBJ2-7	-	TGCAGCGTTGAAACGACCCACTCCTACGAGCAGTACTTC	CSVETTHSYEQYF
TRBV6-4	TRBD1	TRBJ2-1	-	TGTGCCAGCAGCGACCCGACAGGGGGCAAGACTGAGCAGTTCTTC	CASSDPTGGKTEQFF
TRBV30	-	TRBJ1-1	-	TGTGCCTGGACTACGTATGGGGAAGCTTTCTTT	CAWTTYGEAFF
TRBV7-6	TRBD2	TRBJ2-1	-	TGTGCCAGCAGCTTATCCCCTGGACTAGCCTACGGCTACAATGAGCAGTTCTTC	CASSLSPGLAYGYNEQFF
TRBV5-8	TRBD2	TRBJ2-3	many	TGTGCCAGCAGCTTGGGGACTAGCGGGAGTACAGATACGCAGTATTTT	CASSLGTSGSTDTQYF
TRBV10-2	TRBD2	TRBJ2-7	once	TGCGCCAGCATGCGGGAGGTCTACGAGCAGTACTTC	CASMREVYEQYF
TRBV10-2	TRBD1	TRBJ2-3	-	TGCGCCAGCATGAATGGACAGGGAACAGATACGCAGTATTTT	CASMNGQGTDTQYF
TRBV28	TRBD1	TRBJ1-2	-	TGTGCCAGCAGTTTCTCGGGGACAGTCTATGGCTACACCTTC	CASSFSGTVYGYTF
TRBV9	TRBD2	TRBJ2-7	few	TGTGCCAGCAGCGCCGGGACTAGGACCTACGAGCAGTACTTC	CASSAGTRTYEQYF
TRBV5-4	-	TRBJ2-1	few	TGTGCCAGCAGCTACGGTGCCAACTCCTACAATGAGCAGTTCTTC	CASSYGANSYNEQFF
TRBV6-1	-	TRBJ1-3	-	TGTGCCAGCAGTGAATTGGGTTGGGCTGGAAACACCATATATTTT	CASSELGWAGNTIYF
TRBV25-1	-	TRBJ1-1	few	TGTGCCAGCAGTTTCGGGTTCACTGAAGCTTTCTTT	CASSFGFTEAFF
TRBV10-2	TRBD2	TRBJ2-3	few	TGCGCCAGCGGTGATAGCGGGGTGGGCACAGATACGCAGTATTTT	CASGDSGVGTDTQYF
TRBV18	TRBD1	TRBJ2-5	-	TGTGCCAGCTCACCCTACAGGGGCGGGCTATCGGTGGAGACCCAGTACTTC	CASSPYRGGLSVETQYF
TRBV29-1	TRBD1	TRBJ2-3	-	TGCAGCGCCCGGACAGGATTTAGCACAGATACGCAGTATTTT	CSARTGFSTDTQYF
TRBV5-1	-	TRBJ1-2	once	TGCGCCAGCAGCTGGTCAGGGAGGCCCTCAGGCTACACCTTC	CASSWSGRPSGYTF
TRBV4-1	-	TRBJ2-6	-	TGCGCCAGCAGCCAAATGGGGACTGGGGCCAACGTCCTGACTTTC	CASSQMGTGANVLTF
TRBV27	-	TRBJ2-2	-	TGTGCCAGCAGTTTATCGTGGGGGCCCGGGGAGCTGTTTTTT	CASSLSWGPGELFF
TRBV27	-	TRBJ1-5	-	TGTGCCAGCAGTTTATCTTCTAGGAGCAATCAGCCCCAGCATTTT	CASSLSSRSNQPQHF
TRBV28	-	TRBJ1-3	-	TGTGCCAGCAGTTCGGGCCTCTCTGGAAACACCATATATTTT	CASSSGLSGNTIYF
TRBV7-9	-	TRBJ2-2	-	TGTGCCAGCAGCTCCCCAAATCAGGGCAGCGGGGAGCTGTTTTTT	CASSSPNQGSGELFF
TRBV28	-	TRBJ1-1	-	TGTGCCAGCAGTTTTATAGGTATTGCGGTGAACACTGAAGCTTTCTTT	CASSFIGIAVNTEAFF
TRBV6-6	TRBD2	TRBJ2-7	-	TGTGCCAGCAGTTACCGCTTAGCGGGAGCGGGCGAGCAGTACTTC	CASSYRLAGAGEQYF